Described below is a single T cell receptor beta chain sequence and its context. The antigen this receptor binds is unknown. Library preparation used the immunoSEQ multiplex PCR assay. For the multiplex PCR, a mixture combining 60 forward primers for TCR Vbeta segments and 13 reverse primers for TCR Jbeta segments was used. The CDR3 region of rearranged TCR beta genes was amplified from genomic DNA by a multiplex PCR assay. Amplified TCR beta libraries were sequenced as 87-base-pair reads on the Illumina HiSeq System. The paper's processing steps were these. Across the 666 repertoires, a later analysis counted roughly 77 million unique TCR beta chains, roughly 11 million of which were shared by at least two donors. A nearest-neighbor algorithm error-corrected the raw reads and collapsed the reads into unique sequences, merging closely related sequences to remove PCR and sequencing errors. Alignment of CDR3 sequences to IMGT reference sequences was used to assign V, D and J gene segments. For a sequence to be retained, at least a six-nucleotide match to both a V gene segment and a J gene segment was required. Rearrangements were called productive when the CDR3 lacked stop codons and stayed in frame with V and J; all others were non-productive. CDR3 was defined by IMGT convention, running from the second conserved V-encoded cysteine to the conserved J-encoded phenylalanine. The earlier analysis of more than 450 of the donors excluded sequences that lacked an unambiguous match to a single V gene segment. An earlier analysis of a few hundred of the donors called V segments functional above 56.7% productive rearrangements and segregating when the between-donor standard deviation exceeded 5%. A statistical classification framework was built for diagnosing cytomegalovirus status from the catalog of TCR beta chain sequences. In a later analysis, TCR nucleotide sequences were compared against IMGT/GENE-DB human TR gene sequences so that V and J genes could be assigned. Using the TCRdist pipeline, a later analysis assigned CDR3 sequences along with most-parsimonious VDJ recombination scenarios. In a later analysis, each TCR beta chain was defined by its CDR3 amino acid sequence together with its V-gene family, and reads lacking a unique V-gene family were excluded. In a later analysis, several hundred highly shared, low-generation-probability nucleotide sequences were removed to address suspected cross-contamination and a sequencing artifact. In a later analysis, a clonal expansion index was calculated for each public chain from normalized within-repertoire ranks of inferred template counts. A later analysis computed generation probabilities with a VDJ recombination model fitted to out-of-frame rearrangements, and checked the results against IGoR. In a later analysis, TCR-TCR, TCR-HLA and TCR-CMV co-occurrence was scored with hypergeometric tests, and a repertoire-size bias correction was applied to TCR pairs. False discovery rates were estimated in a later analysis by permuting HLA or CMV assignments 20 times. In a later analysis, co-occurring TCRs were grouped using DBSCAN, and TCRdist sequence similarity was added for clustering within HLA-allele-positive subsets. For co-occurrence clustering, repertoires with fewer than 30,000 or more than 120,000 public chains were excluded, along with 5 or 6 repertoires with anomalous nucleotide sharing. Drawn from immuneACCESS, this table holds only the in-frame rearrangements with V and J called that TCRdb kept. Clones are partly lost; checked studies trace under half to an unresolved V gene and leave the rest unexplained. From that table come the V and J calls and clone size; the DNA was used to work out D and trimming. The sample's clone listing holds roughly 71,000 clones. The ten largest clones capture approximately 4.5% of the sample.

This sample was included in a study of cytomegalovirus exposure and HLA in healthy donors (dated by TCRdb to 2015 to 2018). In the study overall: According to an earlier analysis of several hundred of the donors, 150 million to 200 million T cells yielded 120 million or so unique TCR beta sequences and 250 to 350 Gb of sequence data. An early release covering 550 to 700 HLA-typed donors comprised around 300 gigabases of sequencing data and around 80 million unique TCR sequences. Of the roughly 390 genotyped donors, roughly 85% fell in the genetic ancestry cluster associated with self-reported Caucasian donors. The aim of the study was to test whether cataloging public T cell receptors could identify signatures of past pathogen exposure. The T cell repertoires of 700 or so subjects were profiled by immunosequencing and related to cytomegalovirus serostatus. Along with the roughly 670-subject first cohort, a separate validation cohort of over a hundred different subjects was used. To predict cytomegalovirus infection status, the study brought together high-throughput TCR immunosequencing, statistical association of individual TCRs with disease status, and machine learning. A later analysis re-analyzed previously published TCR beta repertoires from roughly 600 donors and added high-resolution HLA genotyping to study TCR occurrence patterns. Rather than using new phenotypic data, the later analysis identified candidate immune exposures from TCR beta sequences and from how often those sequences occurred across donors. An earlier analysis of roughly 580 of the donors used high-throughput TCR beta sequencing to judge whether each TCR beta V gene segment behaved as functional or pseudogenic. Donor age, sex, ethnicity and CMV serostatus were collected together with the repertoire data. Genome-wide SNP genotypes for about three fifths of the roughly 700 donors were used in a later genetic analysis, which treated that subset as a discovery cohort. Every repertoire in the discovery cohort had been generated on one and the same sequencing platform. Class I and class II HLA loci were covered by the typing at four-digit resolution. The number of typed donors differed by locus: about 629-630 for A, B, C, DRB1 and DQB1; some 500 for DQA1; approximately 600 for DPA1; and some 450 for DPB1. Five DR-DQ haplotypes were treated as single units for association and clustering because of strong linkage in the cohort. Across roughly 420 genotyped donors of the cohort, an average of about 250,000 unique TCR beta nucleotide sequences per donor were sequenced, and roughly a sixth of those sequences were non-productive.

The CDR3 spans 16 residues, from the cysteine through the phenylalanine. The read is trimmed to its CDR3 DNA, 48 bases read in frame from base 1. Clipping removes 5 bases from V and 4 bases from J, with 6 as the unmatched junction base count. According to the germline V gene (reference sequence), CDR1 reads MNHEY and CDR2 reads SMNVEV. The cohort consisted of approximately 690 healthy bone marrow donors. Cohort members were all nominally healthy when sampled, although unrecorded immune exposures were likely present. The donor tested CMV seropositive, placing the donor among the 250 to 350 seropositive members of the cohort. Each donor provided a peripheral blood sample, and peripheral blood mononuclear cells were used for TCR beta sequencing. Genomic DNA extraction from the blood cell samples was performed with the Qiagen DNeasy Blood Extraction Kit. General findings and caveats noted by the study authors: Presence/absence analyses assumed roughly uniform sequencing depth across donors, an assumption that may not hold. In a later genetic analysis, fewer N-insertions in productive TCRs were reported among donors in an Asian-associated ancestry cluster than the roughly 710-donor mean. In vitro tests confirmed that a few of the cytomegalovirus-associated TCR beta chains recognize cytomegalovirus antigens. The classifier was reported to diagnose cytomegalovirus status with high specificity and sensitivity in both the original cohort and the validation cohort. In an earlier analysis of roughly 560 of the donors, most TCR beta V segments were observed in productive rearrangements about 87% or about 30% of the time, broadly matching IMGT annotations. Because counts were too low, some 16 rarely observed V segments, including chromosome 9 orphons, were excluded from the earlier analysis of around 590 of the donors. Correlated functional status among segregating V segments might reflect linkage disequilibrium, but an unknown experimental factor could not be ruled out. In a later analysis, TCR association rates were found to vary across HLA loci, with the most associated TCRs seen for DRB1 alleles and the fewest for HLA-C alleles. When HLA alleles, especially DR and DQ, strongly co-occurred, TCR associations were difficult to assign to individual alleles. At a false discovery rate of 0.05, a later analysis linked fewer than 20,000 TCR beta sequences to specific HLA alleles. While some public TCRs were present in many individuals, most TCR sequences turned up only very rarely across donors. For the cohort, immune exposure information was limited to CMV serostatus. According to a later analysis, most CMV-associated TCR beta chains appeared to be HLA-restricted, and the HLA associations seemed to be driven largely by CMV exposure. The sequencing pipeline was judged likely to have produced a cluster of highly shared sequence variants as a technical artifact. Compared with equally common non-associated chains, HLA-associated TCR beta chains in a later analysis were more clonally expanded and had lower generation probabilities. Because the 87-base-pair reads could not distinguish some IMGT-functional V segments, including TRBV6-2 and TRBV6-3, those segments were excluded. Only TCR beta chains were sequenced in this cohort, and the absence of alpha or paired-chain data limited detectable features. A further reported finding was that TCR beta sequences accurately predicted the HLA-A and HLA-B alleles for most subjects in the first cohort. The authors suggested that the approach could potentially be generalized to other disease states and immunological phenotypes. The study gave a list of more than 150 TCR beta chains associated with cytomegalovirus. A later genetic analysis associated a missense DCLRE1C variant with V-gene and J-gene trimming of TCR beta chains, and an independent cohort replicated the association. In a later analysis, several top co-occurrence clusters were reported to appear linked to parvovirus B19, influenza, CMV and Epstein-Barr virus. Because HLA typing was missing for some donors at each locus, association tests included only the typed subset.

Sequenced material: PBMCs. This receptor chain uses TRBV27 and TRBJ2-3, and TRBD2 matches 13 of the central bases. The receptor was derived from a woman aged 40 to 55 in good health and CMV-seropositive. The CDR3 region reads CASSPRTSGSSDTQYF. In nucleotide form, the sequence is TGTGCCAGCAGTCCCAGGACTAGCGGGAGTTCAGATACGCAGTATTTT.